These 18 T cell receptor beta chains originate from one sample sequenced in a study of prognosis after radiotherapy for stage I lung cancer. The genomic DNA TCR beta CDR3 region underwent two rounds of multiplex PCR. First-round PCR employed TRBV- and TRBJ-specific primers for each gene. TCRdb re-called the multiplex PCR reads with MiXCR, one entry per CDR3 protein. The sample lists 30,000 to 40,000 distinct CDR3 sequences, around 30% occurring once. Source: PBMCs, taken before or after stereotactic body radiation therapy (not recorded which). Source of these receptors: a donor aged 50 or older with non-small cell lung cancer.

This clonotype was detected many times. The genes are TRBV30 and TRBJ1-3, with a possible D match to TRBD1 (5 bases). CDR1 is GTSNPN, CDR2 SVGIG, per germline (reference sequence). V was clipped by 4 bases and J by 2 bases, with 9 bases between them. The CDR3 sequence is 13 residues long. In DNA, the CDR3 is TGTGCCTGGACGCCAGGGCCTGGAAACACCATATATTTT. This sequence encodes CAWTPGPGNTIYF.

In its sample, this clonotype was seen once. The V and J genes are TRBV19 and TRBJ2-2, with 8 nucleotides matching TRBD1. V lost 6 bases, J lost 14 bases, and 17 bases stayed unmatched. The CDR3 sequence is 15 residues long. Looked up from germline, CDR1 is LNHDA and CDR2 is SQIVND (reference sequence). The DNA of the CDR3 is TGTGCCAGTAGGTGGCAGGGGGCAAACACCGGGTATCTGTTTTTT. As protein: CASRWQGANTGYLFF.

This clonotype was detected ten times or more. This sequence joins TRBV7-9 and TRBJ2-3; D assignment may be TRBD1 or TRBD2 (6 bases each). The CDR3 has 14 amino acids. Between the trimmed V and J ends, which lost 3 bases and 2 bases, there was a span of 9 bases. CDR1 is SEHNR, CDR2 FQNEAQ, per germline (reference sequence). DNA for the CDR3: TGTGCCAGCAGCTTGGGGGGCCCCACAGATACGCAGTATTTT. Translation: CASSLGGPTDTQYF.

This clonotype was counted ten times or more. This rearrangement joins TRBV11-2 to TRBJ1-5; D not resolved. V was pared by 5 bases and J by 0 bases, with 5 bases between. In germline, CDR1 is SGHAT, CDR2 FQNNGV. The CDR3 spans 13 residues. As DNA, the CDR3 is TGTGCCAGCAGCCTCAATAGCAATCAGCCCCAGCATTTT. This translates into CASSLNSNQPQHF. The full variable domain, with the rest looked up from reference TRBV11-2 and TRBJ1-5, is EAGVAQSPRYKIIEKRQSVAFWCNPISGHATLYWYQQILGQGPKLLIQFQNNGVVDDSQLPKDRFSAERLKGVDSTLKIQPAKLEDSAVYLCASSLNSNQPQHFGDGTRLSIL.

This clonotype was counted at least ten times. V gene TRBV20-1 combines with J gene TRBJ1-2; 7 bases align to TRBD1. From germline, CDR1 is DFQATT and CDR2 SNEGSKA (reference sequence). The CDR3 consists of 11 residues. Trimming cost V 6 bases and J 8 bases; bases outside gene matches: 6. The CDR3 nucleotides are TGCAGTGCGCCGACAGGGAGCGGCTACACCTTC. It specifies CSAPTGSGYTF.

The V and J genes are TRBV30 and TRBJ2-5; D perhaps matches TRBD2 (6 bases). Germline values: CDR1 GTSNPN, CDR2 SVGIG (reference sequence). V was shortened by 0 bases and J by 7 bases, with 15 bases between the two germline ends. This CDR3 comprises 14 residues. CDR3 sequence reads: CAWSVGAGLRTQYF. CDR3 nucleotide sequence: TGTGCCTGGAGTGTAGGGGCGGGACTCAGGACCCAGTACTTC.

This clonotype was seen at least ten times. V and J are TRBV7-2 and TRBJ1-1, with D unresolved. The germline V and J ends were trimmed by 0 bases and 0 bases, with 5 bases remaining between them. The germline V gene encodes CDR1 SGHTA and CDR2 FQGNSA. The CDR3 is made up of 14 amino acids. The CDR3 nucleotides are TGTGCCAGCAGCTTAGCTGAGGTGAACACTGAAGCTTTCTTT. Translated, it gives CASSLAEVNTEAFF. The whole variable domain, remainder taken from reference TRBV7-2 and TRBJ1-1, is GAGVSQSPSNKVTEKGKDVELRCDPISGHTALYWYRQSLGQGLEFLIYFQGNSAPDKSGLPSDRFSAERTGGSVSTLTIQRTQQEDSAVYLCASSLAEVNTEAFFGQGTRLTVV.

This clonotype was counted once. The chain recombines TRBV7-9 with TRBJ2-7; D possibly corresponds to TRBD2 (7 bases). Germline V lookup: CDR1 SEHNR, CDR2 FQNEAQ (reference sequence). This CDR3 contains 15 residues. The V gene lost 4 bases and the J gene lost 6 bases, with 19 bases spanning the gap. Here the CDR3 DNA reads TGTGCCAGCAGCTGTTCCGGCGGAGGGGGGGTCGAGCAGTACTTC. Residues: CASSCSGGGGVEQYF. The whole variable domain, filled in from reference TRBV7-9 and TRBJ2-7, reads DTGVSQNPRHKITKRGQNVTFRCDPISEHNRLYWYRQTLGQGPEFLTYFQNEAQLEKSRLLSDRFSAERPKGSFSTLEIQRTEQGDSAMYLCASSCSGGGGVEQYFGPGTRLTVT.

CDR3: CASSHRDRIYNEQFF. DNA of the CDR3: TGTGCCAGCAGTCACCGGGACAGAATCTACAATGAGCAGTTCTTC. The genes are TRBV6-1 and TRBJ2-1; 7 bases agree with TRBD1. Germline CDR1 MNHNS, CDR2 SASEGT. The CDR3 runs to 15 residues. V lost 5 bases, J lost 3 bases, and 7 bases stayed unmatched.

This clonotype was observed many times. The chain employs TRBV19 and TRBJ2-3; D tentatively reads TRBD1 or TRBD2 (6 bases each). Between the trimmed V and J ends, which lost 3 bases and 6 bases, there was a span of 10 bases. There are 13 residues in the CDR3. Looked up from germline, CDR1 is LNHDA and CDR2 is SQIVND (reference sequence). The CDR3 spells CASSMRGADTQYF. CDR3 DNA sequence: TGTGCCAGTAGTATGAGGGGGGCGGATACGCAGTATTTT.

This clonotype was detected ten times or more. This sequence joins TRBV5-1 and TRBJ1-2, with 9 bases fitting TRBD1. The CDR3 totals 17 residues. Germline V lookup: CDR1 SGHRS, CDR2 YFSETQ. Trimming at V came to 0 bases and at J to 4 bases, leaving 10 bases not matched to a gene. The chain's CDR3 is CASSLGPQGADGYGYTF. The DNA of the CDR3 is TGCGCCAGCAGCTTGGGACCACAGGGGGCGGACGGCTATGGCTACACCTTC.

This clonotype was picked up a small number of times. The chain carries TRBV5-1 and TRBJ1-3, with 8 bases identical to TRBD1. CDR1 SGHRS and CDR2 YFSETQ come from the germline V gene. The V and J ends lost 3 bases and 1 base, in that order; junction bases with no gene match: 15. This CDR3 region has 19 residues. CDR3 sequence: CASSWESLDRVGSGNTIYF. The DNA of the CDR3 is TGCGCCAGCAGCTGGGAGTCTTTGGACAGGGTAGGGTCTGGAAACACCATATATTTT.

This clonotype was seen repeatedly, ten times or more. The V gene is TRBV2, the J gene TRBJ1-2, with TRBD1 matching over 10 bases. The V gene end was trimmed by 6 bases and the J gene end by 2 bases; junction bases not matched to a gene: 9. The CDR3 has 16 residues. Germline loops: CDR1 SNHLY, CDR2 FYNNEI. The DNA of the CDR3 is TGTGCCAGCAGCGGCCGGGACAGGGGACCGAACTATGGCTACACCTTC. Translation: CASSGRDRGPNYGYTF.

With respect to this clonotype: Only one base separates this from a far larger clonotype, so it likely reflects a read error. This rearrangement joins TRBV6-4 to TRBJ2-1; 9 nucleotides align to TRBD2. V shed 8 bases and J 2 bases; nucleotides not matched to a gene: 10. CDR1 is MRHNA and CDR2 is SNTAGT in the germline V gene. The CDR3 has 16 amino acids. The CDR3 loop reads CASGERGAAAYNEQFF. DNA of the CDR3: TGTGCCAGCGGCGAGCGGGGGGCAGCGGCCTACAATGAGCAGTTCTTC.

This clonotype was detected many times. This rearrangement joins TRBV5-1 to TRBJ2-1; possibly TRBD2 for D (6 bases). Trimming removed 0 bases from V and 7 bases from J, with 8 bases in between. CDR1 is SGHRS, CDR2 YFSETQ, per germline. The CDR3 loop spans 13 amino acids. Written as DNA, the CDR3 is TGCGCCAGCAGCTTGGCCGGAGGGAATGAGCAGTTCTTC. Its translation: CASSLAGGNEQFF.

Concerning this clonotype itself: Relative to the germline gene, one junction end is altered; a read error may explain this. The rearrangement uses TRBV6-2 or TRBV6-3 and TRBJ2-1, with TRBD1 matching 8 bases. Germline-derived CDR1 and CDR2 are MNHEY and SVGEGT. The CDR3 is made up of 15 amino acids. As DNA, the CDR3 is TGTGCCACTACTCAGGGGGCTAGCTCCTACAATGAGAAGTTCTTC. This codes for CATTQGASSYNEKFF.

As for this clonotype: A read error may explain this, as a much larger clone is one base away. The rearrangement joins TRBV18 to TRBJ1-5; 9 nucleotides line up with TRBD1. This CDR3 contains 15 residues. Germline CDR1 and CDR2: KGHSH and LQKENI. CDR3 sequence: CASSRRQGVDHPQHF. As DNA, the CDR3 is TGTGCCAGCTCACGTCGACAGGGGGTGGATCATCCCCAGCATTTT. Combining the CDR3 with reference TRBV18 and TRBJ1-5 gives the whole variable domain NAGVMQNPRHLVRRRGQEARLRCSPMKGHSHVYWYRQLPEEGLKFMVYLQKENIIDESGMPKERFSAEFPKEGPSILRIQQVVRGDSAAYFCASSRRQGVDHPQHFGDGTRLSIL.

This clonotype was seen ten or more times. The V and J genes are TRBV12-3 or TRBV12-4 and TRBJ2-3; tentative D call: TRBD2 (6 bases). The germline V and J ends were trimmed by 0 bases and 4 bases, with 20 bases remaining between them. CDR3 size: 18 residues. CDR3 loop: CASSLAPIRDGGADTQYF. The DNA of the CDR3 is TGTGCCAGCAGTTTAGCGCCGATCCGGGACGGGGGTGCAGATACGCAGTATTTT.